The next 21 T cell receptor beta chains were all read from a single sample in a study of T cell changes during pregnancy in multiple sclerosis. The method was immunoSEQ multiplex PCR; TCRdb's version includes in-frame clones alone and lacks a portion of them. The sample shows about 44,000 clones, 70% to 90% of them seen only once. This specimen consisted of CD4+ T cells from peripheral blood mononuclear cells, obtained in the first trimester of pregnancy. The source is a female donor with multiple sclerosis, enrolled in a pregnancy study.

J is TRBJ1-1 and V is TRBV7-2, with D perhaps matching TRBD1 (5 bases). The ends were cut back, 5 bases at V and 1 base at J, with 14 bases in the middle. The length of the CDR3 is 15 residues. The germline V gene encodes CDR1 SGHTA and CDR2 FQGNSA. CDR3 in amino acids: CASSAREGTNTEAFF. The CDR3 nucleotides are TGTGCCAGCAGCGCCCGGGAGGGGACGAACACTGAAGCTTTCTTT.

For this clone: The junction departs from germline at one end; a sequencing error may be responsible. The chain has TRBV15 and TRBJ2-1, with 13 bases lining up with TRBD2. From germline, CDR1 is LNHNV and CDR2 YYDKDF (reference sequence). The CDR3 is 16 residues long. Written as DNA, the CDR3 is TGTGCCACCAGCGGAGAACTAGCGGGAGGGGGCAATGAGCAGTTCTTC. Amino acids: CATSGELAGGGNEQFF. Supplemented by reference TRBV15 and TRBJ2-1, the full variable domain reads DAMVIQNPRYQVTQFGKPVTLSCSQTLNHNVMYWYQQKSSQAPKLLFHYYDKDFNNEADTPDNFQSRRPNTSFCFLDIRSPGLGDTAMYLCATSGELAGGGNEQFFGPGTRLTVL.

This chain uses TRBV6-5 with TRBJ2-7, with a possible D match to TRBD1 (6 bases). Germline assignment: CDR1 MNHEY and CDR2 SVGAGI. This CDR3 has 15 amino acids. The germline V and J ends were trimmed by 4 bases and 1 base, with 14 bases remaining between them. The CDR3 loop reads CASSLDRYRSYEQYF. The CDR3 region has the DNA TGTGCCAGCAGTTTAGACAGGTATAGGTCCTACGAGCAGTACTTC.

This chain joins TRBV15 and TRBJ2-7; D gene unclear. Trimming stripped 0 bases from V and 3 bases from J, with 21 bases between. This CDR3 contains 18 residues. Germline loops: CDR1 LNHNV, CDR2 YYDKDF (reference sequence). CDR3 sequence (DNA): TGTGCCACCAGCAGAGATACTCCTACTCCGAAAGAATGCTACGAGCAGTACTTC. It is translated as CATSRDTPTPKECYEQYF.

V is TRBV4-2 and J is TRBJ1-2, with TRBD1 matching 10 bases. Trimming cost V 0 bases and J 8 bases; bases outside gene matches: 6. The CDR3 consists of 15 residues. Germline V gene sequence: CDR1 LGHNA, CDR2 YNFKEQ. The CDR3 DNA follows: TGTGCCAGCAGCCAAGATCAGGGGACAGGGGACGGCTACACCTTC. It codes for CASSQDQGTGDGYTF.

The chain links TRBV5-1 to TRBJ1-1, with D possibly TRBD1 on 6 matching bases. Trimming removed 2 bases at V and 2 bases at J, with 16 bases between. The CDR3 runs to 16 residues. Per germline, CDR1 SGHRS and CDR2 YFSETQ. As DNA, the CDR3 is TGCGCCAGCAGCTTATCCGGGACAACTTCAAACACTGAAGCTTTCTTT. Amino acid sequence: CASSLSGTTSNTEAFF.

The CDR3 DNA follows: TGTGCCAGCAGTTCTCGACAGGGACTCACCGGGGAGCTGTTTTTT. Translation: CASSSRQGLTGELFF. The rearrangement joins TRBV6-5 to TRBJ2-2, with D possibly being TRBD1 (7 bases). There are 15 residues in the CDR3. CDR1 and CDR2 (germline): MNHEY, SVGAGI. The V and J ends lost 4 bases and 4 bases respectively, with 13 bases between them.

The V call is TRBV28, the J call TRBJ1-2; tentative D call: TRBD1 (5 bases). Germline lookup yields CDR1 MDHEN and CDR2 SYDVKM. V gave up 3 bases and J gave up 10 bases, with 15 bases separating them. The CDR3 is made up of 13 amino acids. The CDR3 reads CASSFWSRAIYTF. The CDR3 DNA sequence: TGTGCCAGCAGTTTCTGGTCCAGGGCCATCTACACCTTC.

The chain is built from TRBV5-1 and TRBJ1-2; tentatively, D is TRBD1 (5 bases). Trimming removed 0 bases from V and 5 bases from J, with 14 bases in between. The CDR3 has 15 residues. CDR1 and CDR2 from the germline V gene are SGHRS and YFSETQ. The CDR3 is CASSLAGSTVYGYTF. The CDR3 coding sequence is TGCGCCAGCAGCTTGGCAGGGTCGACTGTGTATGGCTACACCTTC.

The rearrangement uses TRBV6-5 and TRBJ2-1; the D gene is possibly TRBD1 (6 bases). This CDR3 has 13 amino acids. V was clipped by 9 bases and J by 0 bases, with 9 bases between them. Germline V CDR1 and CDR2: MNHEY, SVGAGI. For the CDR3, the DNA is TGTGCCAGTCAGGGGAGCTCCTACAATGAGCAGTTCTTC. Translated, it gives CASQGSSYNEQFF.

V gene TRBV4-1 combines with J gene TRBJ1-5; D gene ambiguous. CDR3 length: 15 amino acids. Per the germline V gene, CDR1 is MGHRA and CDR2 is YSYEKL. V was clipped by 0 bases and J by 5 bases, with 11 bases between them. The CDR3 spells CASSQDLADDQPQHF. The DNA for the CDR3 is TGCGCCAGCAGCCAAGATCTCGCGGATGATCAGCCCCAGCATTTT.

The V call is TRBV27, the J call TRBJ2-6, with D perhaps matching TRBD2 (5 bases). The CDR3 extends over 16 amino acids. Between the trimmed V and J ends, which lost 3 bases and 1 base, there was a span of 10 bases. Germline V lookup: CDR1 MNHEY, CDR2 SMNVEV (reference sequence). The CDR3 spells CASSLGSGSGANVLTF. Written as DNA, the CDR3 is TGTGCCAGCAGTTTGGGGTCGGGGTCTGGGGCCAACGTCCTGACTTTC.

The chain carries TRBV15 and TRBJ2-7; TRBD1 matches at 9 bases. Trimming at V came to 1 base and at J to 4 bases, leaving 2 bases not matched to a gene. Germline CDR1 reads LNHNV; CDR2 reads YYDKDF (reference sequence). CDR3 length equals 14 residues. In DNA form, the CDR3 reads TGTGCCACCAGCAGAGGGGGACAGGGATACGAGCAGTACTTC. Translation gives CATSRGGQGYEQYF.

The chain combines TRBV9 with TRBJ2-3; TRBD2 agrees at 7 bases. The ends lost 0 bases at V and 0 bases at J; junction bases unmatched: 7. Germline lookup yields CDR1 SGDLS and CDR2 YYNGEE. The CDR3 is 17 amino acids. In DNA, the CDR3 is TGTGCCAGCAGCGTAGGTGCGGGAGCGTCGAGCACAGATACGCAGTATTTT. Translation gives CASSVGAGASSTDTQYF. Supplemented by reference TRBV9 and TRBJ2-3, the full variable domain reads DSGVTQTPKHLITATGQRVTLRCSPRSGDLSVYWYQQSLDQGLQFLIQYYNGEERAKGNILERFSAQQFPDLHSELNLSSLELGDSALYFCASSVGAGASSTDTQYFGPGTRLTVL.

V gene TRBV29-1 combines with J gene TRBJ2-2; 9 bases agree with TRBD2. CDR3 length equals 16 residues. Per the germline V gene, CDR1 is SQVTM and CDR2 is ANQGSEA. With 6 bases clipped from V and 1 base from J, the junction kept 9 bases outside the gene matches. Written as DNA, the CDR3 is TGCAGCGTCGACCATTCTAGCGGGGTGAACACCGGGGAGCTGTTTTTT. It is translated as CSVDHSSGVNTGELFF.

The chain has TRBV6-1 and TRBJ1-2; D might be TRBD1 (5 bases). Deletions cut 8 bases from V and 6 bases from J, with 19 bases between. CDR3 length: 14 amino acids. The germline V gene encodes CDR1 MNHNS and CDR2 SASEGT. The CDR3 region is CASLTGRGLNGYTF. CDR3 bases: TGTGCCAGCCTTACGGGGAGGGGTTTGAATGGCTACACCTTC.

This chain joins TRBV5-1 and TRBJ1-2; 7 nucleotides match TRBD1. The CDR3 is 16 residues long. Germline CDR1 reads SGHRS; CDR2 reads YFSETQ. Trimming at V came to 4 bases and at J to 4 bases, leaving 13 bases not matched to a gene. The CDR3 bases are TGCGCCAGCAGCCAGAGAGGGCGACAGGGCGGCTATGGCTACACCTTC. Protein product: CASSQRGRQGGYGYTF.

The rearrangement links TRBV9 to TRBJ2-3; a possible D gene is TRBD1 (6 bases). This CDR3 contains 14 residues. CDR1 is SGDLS and CDR2 is YYNGEE in the germline V gene. Trimming pared 2 bases from V and 3 bases from J, leaving 10 bases between. CDR3 region: CASSVGTGTDTQYF. CDR3 bases: TGTGCCAGCAGCGTGGGAACAGGGACAGATACGCAGTATTTT.

In this sample, this clone is medium-sized (0.01 to 0.1%). This chain connects TRBV5-4 to TRBJ2-1; the match to TRBD2 covers 7 bases. V trimming: 0 bases; J trimming: 9 bases; junction bases outside the gene matches: 3. Germline assignment: CDR1 SGHNT and CDR2 YYREEE (reference sequence). The CDR3 sequence is 13 residues long. DNA of the CDR3: TGTGCCAGCAGCTTGGTTGGCGGGAGTGAGCAGTTCTTC. It is translated as CASSLVGGSEQFF.

CDR3 DNA: TGTGCCAGCAGTGACAGAGCGGGAGTGGAGACCCAGTACTTC. Amino acids: CASSDRAGVETQYF. This chain connects TRBV2 to TRBJ2-5; 8 bases agree with TRBD2. This CDR3 has 14 amino acids. Looked up from germline, CDR1 is SNHLY and CDR2 is FYNNEI. Unmatched junction bases numbered 5, after V lost 3 bases and J lost 5 bases.

The chain has TRBV7-2 and TRBJ1-1; D is perhaps TRBD1 (5 bases). V was trimmed by 5 bases and J by 0 bases, leaving 13 bases between them. Germline assignment: CDR1 SGHTA and CDR2 FQGNSA. The CDR3 totals 15 residues. The CDR3 nucleotides read TGTGCCAGCAGCCCTAGACAGACCATGAACACTGAAGCTTTCTTT. Its translation: CASSPRQTMNTEAFF.